This TCR beta chain was documented in a study of radiotherapy plus CTLA-4 blockade in lung cancer. At the level of the study: There were objective responses in around 18% of patients, and 31% had disease control.

Trimming cost V 4 bases and J 2 bases; bases outside gene matches: 2. Germline assignment: CDR1 MNHEY and CDR2 SMNVEV (reference sequence). This CDR3 region has 15 residues. Study-level results: Reports identified early blood T cell clone dynamics, with interferon-beta, as the best response predictor. Tumor-derived TCR clones expanded in blood after radiotherapy plus ipilimumab.

Clones were read by immunoSEQ multiplex PCR, and TCRdb kept only the in-frame ones, dropping some. The sample records about 73,000 clones, about nine tenths being singletons. Ipilimumab-mediated CTLA-4 blockade plus focal radiation was given to patients having chemo-refractory metastatic non-small-cell lung cancer. In the case of this clone: Its antigen remains unknown.

The specimen was peripheral blood, collected from a patient treated with radiotherapy plus ipilimumab. The genes are TRBV27 and TRBJ1-2, with 12 bases aligning to TRBD1. The origin of this receptor is a human donor with non-small cell lung cancer that progressed on radiotherapy plus ipilimumab. The CDR3 loop is CASSSGQGANYGYTF. CDR3 nucleotides: TGTGCCAGCAGTTCGGGACAGGGGGCCAACTATGGCTACACCTTC.